The clone carrying this T cell receptor (beta chain) was recorded many times. The data derive from a study of early T cells in non-severe SARS-CoV-2 infection. Study details: Chains were unpaired, as sequencing was done on bulk RNA from unsorted whole blood.

In the library, individual cDNA molecules carried attached unique molecular identifiers. MiXCR, applied by TCRdb to the 5' RACE reads, yields one record per CDR3 protein. Counted here are approximately 23,000 distinct CDR3 sequences, roughly 4% occurring once; the ten biggest clones make up around 4.5%. The CDR3 runs 17 residues. V lost 5 bases to trimming and J lost 4 bases; unmatched junction nucleotides: 14. CDR1 is LNHDA and CDR2 is SQIVND in the germline V gene (reference sequence). This TCR was recovered from an adult who was a healthcare worker with PCR-confirmed SARS-CoV-2 infection or an uninfected control (not recorded which). Sequencing was done on a sample of whole blood. The chain uses TRBV19 and TRBJ1-2, with 9 positions matching TRBD1. CDR3: CASSVTGGASLAYGYTF. In nucleotides, the CDR3 is TGTGCCAGTAGTGTCACAGGGGGCGCGAGTCTAGCCTATGGCTACACCTTC.